This passage covers 19 T cell receptor beta chains from one sample sequenced in a study of a mutant IDH1 vaccine in newly diagnosed glioma. Time point noted: week 35, safety follow-up. Every single dose of the vaccine, 300 ug of mutant IDH1 20-mer peptide, came with topical imiquimod. No antigen has been identified for these receptors. TCRdb keeps only in-frame clones here, not all; method: immunoSEQ multiplex PCR. Of fewer than 45,000 clones in the sample, over 75% are singletons; the top ten hold around 1.5%. The starting material was PBMCs, obtained from a glioma patient whose treatment included an IDH1 peptide vaccine. These TCRs come from a middle-aged man with glioma.

This chain uses TRBV7-9 with TRBJ1-4; D uncertain. The CDR3 consists of 14 residues. The germline V gene has CDR1 SEHNR and CDR2 FQNEAQ (reference sequence). V was trimmed by 0 bases and J by 5 bases, leaving 7 bases between them. The CDR3 spells CASSLALGNEKLFF. Here the CDR3 DNA reads TGTGCCAGCAGCTTAGCGCTAGGGAATGAAAAACTGTTTTTT.

The chain links TRBV5-1 to TRBJ2-5; TRBD1 agrees at 9 bases. Germline assignment: CDR1 SGHRS and CDR2 YFSETQ. This CDR3 is built from 17 residues. The ends lost 3 bases at V and 4 bases at J; junction bases unmatched: 13. CDR3 sequence: CASSWEGQGRRAETQYF. CDR3 in DNA: TGCGCCAGCAGCTGGGAGGGACAGGGACGAAGGGCAGAGACCCAGTACTTC.

This chain uses TRBV6-4 with TRBJ1-2; no definite D call. The germline V and J ends were trimmed by 0 bases and 7 bases, with 9 bases remaining between them. This CDR3 comprises 13 residues. Germline CDR1 MRHNA, CDR2 SNTAGT. CDR3 sequence: CASSDSPGAGYTF. The DNA for the CDR3 is TGTGCCAGCAGTGACTCCCCGGGAGCTGGCTACACCTTC.

The chain combines TRBV5-5 with TRBJ1-1, with D unclear. The CDR3 has 12 amino acids. CDR1 and CDR2 (germline): SGHKS, YYEKEE (reference sequence). V lost 2 bases and J lost 13, with 15 bases in between. The CDR3 sequence is CASSLASLGVFF. The CDR3 bases are TGTGCCAGCAGCTTAGCCAGCCTCGGGGTTTTCTTT.

The chain employs TRBV18 and TRBJ2-1; D gene uncertain. CDR3 size: 13 residues. Germline V lookup: CDR1 KGHSH, CDR2 LQKENI. V was trimmed by 3 bases and J by 6 bases, leaving 9 bases between them. The CDR3 loop reads CASSPSQSNEQFF. The CDR3 coding sequence is TGTGCCAGCTCACCCAGCCAGTCCAATGAGCAGTTCTTC.

The V gene is TRBV29-1, the J gene TRBJ2-5, with D possibly being TRBD1 (6 bases). The CDR3 extends over 13 amino acids. Germline V gene sequence: CDR1 SQVTM, CDR2 ANQGSEA. V gave up 7 bases and J gave up 1 base, with 13 bases separating them. As DNA, the CDR3 is TGCAGCGCGTCCGACAGGAGCCAAGAGACCCAGTACTTC. It specifies CSASDRSQETQYF.

The J gene is TRBJ1-6, the V gene TRBV6-1; 7 positions agree with TRBD1. V shed 10 bases and J 4 bases; nucleotides not matched to a gene: 4. The CDR3 runs 13 residues. Germline V gene lookup returns CDR1 MNHNS and CDR2 SASEGT. CDR3 in DNA: TGTGCCACACGGGACAGTTATAATTCACCCCTCCACTTT. It is translated as CATRDSYNSPLHF.

The chain joins TRBV10-1 to TRBJ2-3; D call uncertain. CDR3 length: 14 residues. Trimming shortened V by 0 bases and J by 6 bases, and 10 bases separated the two germline ends. Germline V gene lookup returns CDR1 WNHNN and CDR2 SYGVQD (reference sequence). CDR3: CASSESFVRDTQYF. CDR3 coding DNA: TGCGCCAGCAGTGAGTCCTTTGTTCGGGATACGCAGTATTTT.

V is TRBV28 and J is TRBJ1-6; 10 nucleotides align to TRBD1. Germline loops: CDR1 MDHEN, CDR2 SYDVKM. This CDR3 has 16 amino acids. V lost 5 bases to trimming and J lost 9 bases; unmatched junction nucleotides: 10. The CDR3 loop is CASSPRGGQGSSPLHF. CDR3 nucleotides: TGTGCCAGCAGTCCGCGGGGGGGACAGGGGAGTTCACCCCTCCACTTT.

A few counts support this clone. The chain recombines TRBV27 with TRBJ2-6, with D possibly called TRBD1 or TRBD2 (6 bases each). Trimming left V 2 bases short and J 4 bases short, with 12 bases between. Germline V gene sequence: CDR1 MNHEY, CDR2 SMNVEV (reference sequence). CDR3 size: 16 residues. The CDR3 loop reads CASSLRGGTGANVLTF. The CDR3 DNA is TGTGCCAGCAGTTTACGGGGCGGGACAGGGGCCAACGTCCTGACTTTC.

The chain couples TRBV2 to TRBJ2-1; no clear D gene. Germline V gives CDR1 SNHLY, CDR2 FYNNEI. Trimming shortened V by 7 bases and J by 7 bases, and 17 bases separated the two germline ends. This CDR3 region has 14 residues. The CDR3 protein is CASIDAGRKNEQFF. CDR3 in DNA: TGTGCCAGCATTGACGCCGGACGGAAGAATGAGCAGTTCTTC.

The CDR3 reads CASSPAGTSGSTLHEQYF. The CDR3 DNA is TGTGCCAGCTCACCGGCTGGGACTAGCGGGAGCACTCTCCACGAGCAGTACTTC. V and J are TRBV18 and TRBJ2-7, with 14 bases matching TRBD2. Per the germline V gene, CDR1 is KGHSH and CDR2 is LQKENI. V lost 3 bases and J lost 5; bases outside the gene matches: 12. The CDR3 has 18 amino acids.

This chain connects TRBV7-2 to TRBJ1-6; unclear D gene. Trimming took off 5 bases at V and 9 bases at J, with 8 bases between the two ends. The germline CDR1 and CDR2 sequences are SGHTA and FQGNSA. This CDR3 has 12 amino acids. The CDR3 reads CASSPPGSPLHF. The CDR3 nucleotides read TGTGCCAGCAGCCCACCTGGTTCACCCCTCCACTTT.

J is TRBJ2-7 and V is TRBV28; TRBD1 might be the D (5 bases). This CDR3 has 14 amino acids. Germline CDR1 MDHEN, CDR2 SYDVKM. V dropped 6 bases and J dropped 2 bases, with 14 bases sitting between them. The CDR3 loop reads CASSPQGSPYEQYV. DNA of the CDR3: TGTGCCAGCAGCCCGCAGGGTAGCCCCTACGAGCAGTACGTC.

Remarks on this clone: This sample includes further DNA sequences coding for the same CDR3. The chain combines TRBV9 with TRBJ2-3; the D gene is possibly TRBD1 (5 bases). CDR3 length: 14 amino acids. The germline V gene has CDR1 SGDLS and CDR2 YYNGEE. The V gene lost 2 bases and the J gene lost 3 bases, with 10 bases spanning the gap. The CDR3 DNA reads as TGTGCCAGCAGCGTCAAAGGGGATACAGATACGCAGTATTTT. Its protein product is CASSVKGDTDTQYF.

J is TRBJ1-2 and V is TRBV29-1; 8 nucleotides line up with TRBD1. CDR1 is SQVTM, CDR2 ANQGSEA, per germline. The CDR3 length is 13 residues. Germline trimming cut 6 bases from V and 5 bases from J; bases unmatched to any gene: 8. The CDR3 reads CSVPGQGEYGYTF. In DNA, the CDR3 is TGCAGCGTCCCTGGACAGGGAGAGTATGGCTACACCTTC.

The chain employs TRBV7-9 and TRBJ1-2; D is possibly TRBD1 (5 bases). The CDR3 spans 14 residues. CDR1 and CDR2 from the germline V gene are SEHNR and FQNEAQ (reference sequence). V lost 5 bases, J lost 4 bases, and 14 bases lay in between. The CDR3 nucleotides are TGTGCCAGCAGCCACAGTCAGGGTATCTATGGCTACACCTTC. This gives the protein CASSHSQGIYGYTF.

The chain is built from TRBV7-8 and TRBJ2-3, with 7 bases identical to TRBD1. Trimming took 1 base from V and 6 from J; bases not matched to a gene: 7. The CDR3 totals 15 residues. The V gene's germline CDR1 is SGHVS and CDR2 FQNEAQ. The CDR3 loop is CASSLDAPGGDTQYF. Written as DNA, the CDR3 is TGTGCCAGCAGCTTAGACGCCCCAGGGGGTGATACGCAGTATTTT.

The V and J genes are TRBV5-6 and TRBJ2-4, with 7 bases aligning to TRBD1. This CDR3 has 16 residues. Looked up from germline, CDR1 is SGHDT and CDR2 is YYEEEE. V dropped 0 bases and J dropped 0; count of bases not matched to a gene: 3. The CDR3 nucleotides read TGTGCCAGCAGCTTGGGCGGACAGGTAGCCAAAAACATTCAGTACTTC. This sequence encodes CASSLGGQVAKNIQYF.